The sequence of this T cell receptor beta chain was determined in a study of cytomegalovirus exposure and HLA in healthy donors. Study summary: HLA-typed donors contributed 80 million or so unique TCRs, which were held in an early data release.

Likely unrecorded immune exposures existed in these nominally healthy donors. Both 60 Vbeta primers and 13 Jbeta primers went into the PCR. Assay used: immunoSEQ multiplex PCR; TCRdb lists only in-frame clones, some missing. In the table there are 65,000 to 95,000 clones, 78% of which are singletons. With regard to this clone: Its antigen is not identified.

Study outcomes and limitations: Reportedly, a later analysis found an Asian-associated ancestry cluster had fewer N-insertions than the roughly 670-donor mean. Within the data, a cluster of highly shared sequence variants was likely a sequencing artifact.

CDR1 and CDR2 (germline): PRHDT, FYEKMQ (reference sequence). V gave up 3 bases and J gave up 6 bases; unmatched junction bases: 7. The CDR3 is 14 residues long. This TCR derives from a male donor in good health and CMV-seropositive. Sequenced input: PBMCs. V is TRBV13 and J is TRBJ1-1; 7 bases line up with TRBD1. Here the CDR3 DNA reads TGTGCCAGCAGCTTGCGGGACAGAGCCTCTGAAGCTTTCTTT. It codes for CASSLRDRASEAFF.